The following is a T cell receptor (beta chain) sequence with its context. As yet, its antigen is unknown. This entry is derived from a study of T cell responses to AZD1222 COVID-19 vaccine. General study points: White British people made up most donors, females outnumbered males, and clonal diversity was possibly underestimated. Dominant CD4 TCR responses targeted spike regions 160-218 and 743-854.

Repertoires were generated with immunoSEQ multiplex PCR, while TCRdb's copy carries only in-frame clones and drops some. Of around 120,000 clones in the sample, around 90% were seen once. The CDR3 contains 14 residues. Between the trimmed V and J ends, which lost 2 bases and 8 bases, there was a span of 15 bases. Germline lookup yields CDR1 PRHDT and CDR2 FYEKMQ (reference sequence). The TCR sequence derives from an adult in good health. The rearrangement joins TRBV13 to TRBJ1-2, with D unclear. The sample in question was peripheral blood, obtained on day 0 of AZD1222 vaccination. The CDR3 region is CASSLRQATMGYTF. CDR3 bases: TGTGCCAGCAGCTTAAGGCAGGCGACTATGGGCTACACCTTC.